One sample yielded the 14 T cell receptor beta chains listed below, sequenced in a study of OX40 agonist ivuxolimab in advanced cancers. Method: immunoSEQ multiplex PCR; TCRdb's copy keeps in-frame clones and lacks some. The top ten hold around 0.68% of the sample, which has tens of thousands of clones, more than 75% seen once. This specimen was CD4+ or CD8+ T cells sorted from blood, taken in a trial of the OX40 agonist ivuxolimab. These receptors all come from an adult with an advanced solid tumor such as melanoma, head and neck, liver or kidney cancer.

The chain recombines TRBV5-1 with TRBJ1-2; TRBD1 matches 10 bases. This CDR3 region has 14 residues. The germline V gene has CDR1 SGHRS and CDR2 YFSETQ. The junction had 1 base not matched to a gene; V was cut back by 2 bases and J by 3 bases. This CDR3 is CASSFGTGDYGYTF. The CDR3 DNA is TGCGCCAGCAGCTTCGGGACAGGGGACTATGGCTACACCTTC.

The genes are TRBV19 and TRBJ2-1; TRBD1 aligns across 8 bases. After removal of 11 bases from V and 8 bases from J, the junction contained 8 bases not matched to a gene. Germline V lookup: CDR1 LNHDA, CDR2 SQIVND (reference sequence). CDR3 length: 12 residues. The CDR3 DNA is TGTGCCGCAAACAGGGGGTCGGATGAGCAGTTCTTC. As protein: CAANRGSDEQFF.

The gene calls are TRBV28 and TRBJ1-6, with D tentatively TRBD1 (6 bases). Trimming stripped 5 bases from V and 9 bases from J, with 17 bases between. The germline gives CDR1 MDHEN, CDR2 SYDVKM. This CDR3 contains 15 residues. The CDR3 DNA is TGTGCCAGCAGTCACAGGGTTTCTATCGGTTCACCCCTCCACTTT. Protein: CASSHRVSIGSPLHF.

The V gene is TRBV20-1, the J gene TRBJ1-1; D is ambiguous. The CDR3 totals 11 residues. V lost 4 bases to trimming and J lost 7 bases, with 10 bases between them. The germline V gene encodes CDR1 DFQATT and CDR2 SNEGSKA (reference sequence). The CDR3 reads CSAKDRDEAFF. DNA for the CDR3: TGCAGTGCTAAAGATAGGGATGAAGCTTTCTTT.

DNA for the CDR3: TGTGCCAGCAGCAAGGGACTAGCGGGGGGCACAGATACGCAGTATTTT. Its translation: CASSKGLAGGTDTQYF. The rearrangement links TRBV5-4 to TRBJ2-3; 14 bases are a match to TRBD2. Trimming cost V 4 bases and J 1 base; bases outside gene matches: 2. The CDR3 consists of 16 residues. Germline V gene sequence: CDR1 SGHNT, CDR2 YYREEE (reference sequence).

The chain is built from TRBV4-1 and TRBJ2-2; D remains unclear. V lost 0 bases and J 5 bases, leaving 10 bases between the germline ends. CDR3 length equals 15 residues. Germline CDR1 MGHRA, CDR2 YSYEKL. The DNA for the CDR3 is TGCGCCAGCAGCCAAGAACGTGGTCCAACCGGGGAGCTGTTTTTT. This codes for CASSQERGPTGELFF.

The chain combines TRBV6-5 with TRBJ1-6; D might be TRBD1 (5 bases). V was clipped by 6 bases and J by 7 bases, with 13 bases between them. CDR3 length equals 14 residues. Looked up from germline, CDR1 is MNHEY and CDR2 is SVGAGI. The CDR3 DNA reads TGTGCCAGCAGCAAGACAGTACCCAATTCACCCCTCCACTTT. Translating it yields CASSKTVPNSPLHF.

Only one count was recorded for this clone. The chain links TRBV6-5 to TRBJ2-1, with 12 nucleotides matching TRBD2. The CDR3 runs to 16 residues. Germline lookup yields CDR1 MNHEY and CDR2 SVGAGI. After removal of 1 base from V and 6 bases from J, the junction contained 4 bases not matched to a gene. The CDR3 loop reads CASSYYTSGGRNEQFF. CDR3 DNA sequence: TGTGCCAGCAGTTACTACACTAGCGGGGGGCGCAATGAGCAGTTCTTC.

The chain uses TRBV6-5 and TRBJ2-1; D uncertain. CDR1 and CDR2 (germline): MNHEY, SVGAGI. This CDR3 spans 15 amino acids. V was trimmed by 0 bases and J by 9 bases, leaving 15 bases between them. CDR3 residues: CASSYSLGRSPEQFF. CDR3 bases: TGTGCCAGCAGTTACTCGCTGGGCAGGTCGCCTGAGCAGTTCTTC.

This clone was seen only once. The V and J genes are TRBV6-6 and TRBJ2-2, with 8 bases identical to TRBD1. Germline trimming cut 2 bases from V and 1 base from J; bases unmatched to any gene: 3. The CDR3 loop spans 16 amino acids. Germline V gene sequence: CDR1 MNHNY, CDR2 SVGAGI (reference sequence). CDR3 amino acids: CASSYLGTGNTGELFF. The CDR3 bases are TGTGCCAGCAGTTACCTTGGGACAGGGAACACCGGGGAGCTGTTTTTT.

This clone came up once. This chain connects TRBV4-3 to TRBJ2-7; TRBD1 or TRBD2 may be the D gene (5 bases each). Germline assignment: CDR1 LGHNA and CDR2 YSLEER. Trimming removed 5 bases from V and 3 bases from J, with 17 bases in between. The CDR3 contains 15 residues. The CDR3 sequence: CASSSGTELFYEQYF. The CDR3 nucleotides read TGCGCCAGCAGCTCCGGGACGGAGTTATTCTACGAGCAGTACTTC.

As DNA, the CDR3 is TGTGCCAGCAGCCTACAGGGGTCTTTAGCCAAAAACATTCAGTACTTC. This encodes CASSLQGSLAKNIQYF. The rearrangement joins TRBV5-4 to TRBJ2-4, with 7 nucleotides matching TRBD1. This CDR3 contains 16 residues. V lost 4 bases to trimming and J lost 0 bases; unmatched junction nucleotides: 7. CDR1 and CDR2 (germline): SGHNT, YYREEE (reference sequence).

This chain joins TRBV6-1 and TRBJ2-3; TRBD2 is a possible D gene (5 bases). The CDR3 is made up of 13 amino acids. Trimming took off 11 bases at V and 1 base at J, with 13 bases between the two ends. The germline CDR1 and CDR2 sequences are MNHNS and SASEGT. The CDR3 spells CALGPEGTDTQYF. The DNA for the CDR3 is TGTGCCCTAGGACCGGAGGGCACAGATACGCAGTATTTT.

The CDR3 nucleotides are TGTGCCAGCAGCTACAGGGGTGGGGAGACCCAGTACTTC. This sequence encodes CASSYRGGETQYF. This chain connects TRBV7-2 to TRBJ2-5, with 7 positions matching TRBD1. CDR3 length equals 13 residues. The germline V gene has CDR1 SGHTA and CDR2 FQGNSA. Trimming took 4 bases from V and 5 from J; bases not matched to a gene: 4.